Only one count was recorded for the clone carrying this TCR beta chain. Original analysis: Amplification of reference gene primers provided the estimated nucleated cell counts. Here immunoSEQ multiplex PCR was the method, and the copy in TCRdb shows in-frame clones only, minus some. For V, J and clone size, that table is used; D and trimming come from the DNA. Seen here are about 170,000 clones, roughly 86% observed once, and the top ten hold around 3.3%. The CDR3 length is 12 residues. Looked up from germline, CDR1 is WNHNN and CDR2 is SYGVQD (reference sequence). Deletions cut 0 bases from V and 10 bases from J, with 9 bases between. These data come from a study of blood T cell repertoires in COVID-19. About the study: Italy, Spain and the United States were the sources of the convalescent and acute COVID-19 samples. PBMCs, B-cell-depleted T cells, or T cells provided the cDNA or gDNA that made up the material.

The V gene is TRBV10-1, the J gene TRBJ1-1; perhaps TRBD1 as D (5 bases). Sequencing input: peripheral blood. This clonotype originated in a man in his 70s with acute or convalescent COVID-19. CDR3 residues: CASSESPQGAFF. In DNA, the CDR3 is TGCGCCAGCAGTGAGTCGCCTCAGGGAGCTTTCTTT.